These 25 T cell receptor beta chains share one sample of origin, sequenced in a study of blood T cell repertoires in COVID-19. The assay was immunoSEQ multiplex PCR, and TCRdb's table has in-frame clones only and misses some. The sample includes approximately 300,000 clones, about 89% seen only once; the top ten take approximately 5.2%. The sample was PBMCs or T cells enriched from blood (not recorded which). Source of these receptors: a man in his 60s who had recovered from COVID-19.

The rearrangement links TRBV28 to TRBJ1-2; D is possibly TRBD1 (6 bases). Trimming cost V 6 bases and J 4 bases, with 18 bases left between them. This CDR3 is 15 amino acids long. Per the germline V gene, CDR1 is MDHEN and CDR2 is SYDVKM. The CDR3 here is CASSTISQGTYGYTF. CDR3 DNA sequence: TGTGCCAGCAGCACCATCTCGCAGGGGACCTATGGCTACACCTTC.

The chain has TRBV4-3 and TRBJ2-1; 10 bases are a match to TRBD2. With 3 bases clipped from V and 4 bases from J, the junction kept 6 bases outside the gene matches. Germline CDR1 LGHNA, CDR2 YSLEER. The CDR3 is made up of 16 amino acids. The CDR3 is CASSQAGTSEYNEQFF. The CDR3 region has the DNA TGCGCCAGCAGCCAGGCCGGGACTAGCGAATACAATGAGCAGTTCTTC.

This clone was seen only a few times. The CDR3 loop reads CASSGDSDPGSPLHF. CDR3 DNA sequence: TGCGCCAGCAGCGGGGACAGCGACCCTGGCTCACCCCTCCACTTT. J is TRBJ1-6 and V is TRBV5-1; 7 nucleotides match TRBD1. Looked up from germline, CDR1 is SGHRS and CDR2 is YFSETQ. J lost 10 bases, V lost 4 bases, and 11 bases had no gene match. This CDR3 has 15 residues.

The chain carries TRBV19 and TRBJ2-1; the D gene is possibly TRBD2 (6 bases). Germline values: CDR1 LNHDA, CDR2 SQIVND (reference sequence). Trimming pared 4 bases from V and 4 bases from J, leaving 11 bases between. This CDR3 has 14 amino acids. The CDR3 DNA reads as TGTGCCAGTAGTAGAGTGGCGGGGTACAATGAGCAGTTCTTC. Translation gives CASSRVAGYNEQFF. The entire variable domain, with the rest obtained from reference TRBV19 and TRBJ2-1, is as follows: DGGITQSPKYLFRKEGQNVTLSCEQNLNHDAMYWYRQDPGQGLRLIYYSQIVNDFQKGDIAEGYSVSREKKESFPLTVTSAQKNPTAFYLCASSRVAGYNEQFFGPGTRLTVL.

The chain links TRBV24-1 to TRBJ2-3, with D perhaps TRBD1 (6 bases). The CDR3 contains 13 residues. Germline assignment: CDR1 KGHDR and CDR2 SFDVKD. The V end lost 7 bases, the J end lost 6 bases, and 13 bases lay between the germline ends. The CDR3 protein is CATRNREIDTQYF. The CDR3 DNA reads TGTGCCACCAGAAACAGGGAGATCGATACGCAGTATTTT.

This clone was seen a few times. V usage is TRBV20-1 and J usage is TRBJ1-6; no clear D gene. The CDR3 sequence is 11 residues long. Germline V gene data show CDR1 as DFQATT and CDR2 as SNEGSKA (reference sequence). The germline V and J ends were trimmed by 4 bases and 12 bases, with 10 bases remaining between them. CDR3 DNA sequence: TGCAGTGCTACCGAGAGATTACCCCTCCACTTT. Translating it yields CSATERLPLHF.

This chain joins TRBV9 and TRBJ2-7, with D hard to call. V was pared by 0 bases and J by 6 bases, with 16 bases between. CDR1 is SGDLS, CDR2 YYNGEE, per germline. The CDR3 has 15 amino acids. CDR3 region: CASSVGVNPHTEQYF. CDR3 coding DNA: TGTGCCAGCAGCGTAGGTGTGAACCCGCACACCGAGCAGTACTTC.

This clone was detected once. The chain recombines TRBV19 with TRBJ1-2; 8 nucleotides match TRBD1. CDR1 and CDR2 (germline): LNHDA, SQIVND (reference sequence). CDR3 length: 13 residues. With V trimmed by 5 bases and J by 8 bases, 7 bases remained unmatched. CDR3 coding DNA: TGTGCCAGTAGTTCCAGGGGGCGTAGAGGCTACACCTTC. It specifies CASSSRGRRGYTF.

V and J are TRBV18 and TRBJ2-1, with D possibly being TRBD2 (5 bases). The V and J ends lost 8 bases and 0 bases respectively, with 14 bases between them. This CDR3 is 15 amino acids long. Germline CDR1 is KGHSH and CDR2 is LQKENI. DNA for the CDR3: TGTGCCAGCCCCTCCACTGGGAGCTCCTACAATGAGCAGTTCTTC. Encoded protein: CASPSTGSSYNEQFF.

The V gene is TRBV5-1, the J gene TRBJ2-7, with 7 bases identical to TRBD1. In germline, CDR1 is SGHRS, CDR2 YFSETQ. V was clipped by 3 bases and J by 3 bases; unmatched bases: 9. The CDR3 consists of 15 residues. In nucleotides, the CDR3 is TGCGCCAGCAGCTCCGGGGACAGAGACTACTACGAGCAGTACTTC. Translation: CASSSGDRDYYEQYF.

The rearrangement links TRBV5-6 to TRBJ1-2; perhaps TRBD1 as D (6 bases). The CDR3 has 15 amino acids. Germline CDR1 reads SGHDT; CDR2 reads YYEEEE. V was clipped by 4 bases and J by 4 bases, with 17 bases between them. The CDR3 DNA reads as TGTGCCAGCAGCCCCCGAATGACAGGAGCCTATGGCTACACCTTC. It specifies CASSPRMTGAYGYTF.

The CDR3 sequence is CASSQSRNTEAFF. The DNA for the CDR3 is TGTGCCAGCAGCCAATCCAGGAACACTGAAGCTTTCTTT. V and J are TRBV14 and TRBJ1-1; no reliable D call. The V and J ends lost 2 bases and 1 base respectively, with 5 bases between them. The CDR3 length is 13 residues. Per germline, CDR1 SGHDN and CDR2 FVKESK.

Only one count was recorded for this clone. The rearrangement uses TRBV28 and TRBJ2-7; 10 bases are a match to TRBD1. This CDR3 is built from 15 residues. After removal of 3 bases from V and 3 bases from J, the junction contained 5 bases not matched to a gene. Per the germline V gene, CDR1 is MDHEN and CDR2 is SYDVKM. CDR3 nucleotide sequence: TGTGCCAGCAGTTTTTTGGGACAGGGGCACTACGAGCAGTACTTC. As protein: CASSFLGQGHYEQYF.

The chain has TRBV11-2 and TRBJ1-5; 7 nucleotides align to TRBD1. The trim removed 4 bases at V and 7 bases at J, leaving 7 bases unmatched. The CDR3 is made up of 14 amino acids. CDR1 SGHAT and CDR2 FQNNGV come from the germline V gene. This CDR3 reads CASSSRGTGQPQHF. The CDR3, as DNA: TGTGCCAGCAGCTCCAGGGGGACGGGGCAGCCCCAGCATTTT.

This sequence joins TRBV19 and TRBJ1-5, with D unclear. CDR1 and CDR2 (germline): LNHDA, SQIVND (reference sequence). The CDR3 loop spans 16 amino acids. V lost 3 bases, J lost 0 bases, and 12 bases lay in between. CDR3 residues: CASSIRTENSNQPQHF. For the CDR3, the DNA is TGTGCCAGTAGTATTCGTACGGAGAATAGCAATCAGCCCCAGCATTTT.

This CDR3 is CASSPHLEGTQYF. CDR3 nucleotides: TGTGCCAGCAGTCCCCACCTGGAGGGTACGCAGTATTTT. The chain couples TRBV7-3 to TRBJ2-3; D possibly corresponds to TRBD2 (6 bases). The length of the CDR3 is 13 residues. V dropped 6 bases and J dropped 8 bases, with 15 bases sitting between them. Germline lookup yields CDR1 SGHTA and CDR2 FQGTGA.

The chain links TRBV30 to TRBJ1-1; TRBD1 is a possible D gene (6 bases). Trimming left V 5 bases short and J 8 bases short, with 18 bases between. Germline CDR1 GTSNPN, CDR2 SVGIG (reference sequence). This CDR3 spans 13 amino acids. The DNA for the CDR3 is TGTGCCTGGGCTTACACAGGGAAATTGGAAGCTTTCTTT. As protein: CAWAYTGKLEAFF.

The V and J genes are TRBV24-1 and TRBJ2-2; D may be TRBD1 (6 bases). V was trimmed by 1 base and J by 5 bases, leaving 10 bases between them. Germline values: CDR1 KGHDR, CDR2 SFDVKD. This CDR3 has 15 amino acids. For the CDR3, the DNA is TGTGCCACCAGTGATTTTTACACAGGGACCGGGGAGCTGTTTTTT. Translation: CATSDFYTGTGELFF.

The rearrangement uses TRBV18 and TRBJ1-6; TRBD1 aligns across 9 bases. Germline V lookup: CDR1 KGHSH, CDR2 LQKENI. The CDR3 has 14 amino acids. The junction had 1 base not matched to a gene; V was cut back by 4 bases and J by 6 bases. CDR3 protein: CASSRDRVNSPLHF. In DNA, the CDR3 is TGTGCCAGCTCACGGGACAGGGTTAATTCACCCCTCCACTTT.

This clone was seen a few times. The chain employs TRBV6-5 and TRBJ2-3, with D unclear. Per the germline V gene, CDR1 is MNHEY and CDR2 is SVGAGI. The CDR3 is 12 residues long. Trimming shortened V by 4 bases and J by 2 bases, and 4 bases separated the two germline ends. CDR3 bases: TGTGCCAGCAGTTCATCCACAGATACGCAGTATTTT. Its protein product is CASSSSTDTQYF.

CDR3 DNA sequence: TGTGCCAGCAGCTATGGTCTGGGACAGGGGAAGTTCACCGGGGAGCTGTTTTTT. Amino acid sequence: CASSYGLGQGKFTGELFF. V gene TRBV7-3 combines with J gene TRBJ2-2; 10 bases are shared with TRBD1. CDR3 length: 18 residues. Germline values: CDR1 SGHTA, CDR2 FQGTGA. V lost 4 bases to trimming and J lost 4 bases; unmatched junction nucleotides: 12. The whole variable domain, remainder taken from reference TRBV7-3 and TRBJ2-2, is GAGVSQTPSNKVTEKGKYVELRCDPISGHTALYWYRQSLGQGPEFLIYFQGTGAADDSGLPNDRFFAVRPEGSVSTLKIQRTERGDSAVYLCASSYGLGQGKFTGELFFGEGSRLTVL.

The chain uses TRBV3-1 (or the pseudogene TRBV3-2) and TRBJ1-2; TRBD1 is a possible D gene (5 bases). Germline-derived CDR1 and CDR2 are LGHDT and YNNKEL (reference sequence). This CDR3 has 13 residues. Trimming took off 0 bases at V and 8 bases at J, with 10 bases between the two ends. The CDR3 protein is CASSQEGEEGYTF. As DNA, the CDR3 is TGTGCCAGCAGCCAAGAAGGGGAAGAAGGCTACACCTTC.

The chain uses TRBV7-3 and TRBJ1-2; D perhaps matches TRBD1 (5 bases). The CDR3 runs to 16 residues. Germline loops: CDR1 SGHTA, CDR2 FQGTGA. The V and J ends lost 1 base and 4 bases respectively, with 16 bases between them. Here the CDR3 reads CASSLIGAGWVYGYTF. CDR3 coding DNA: TGTGCCAGCAGCTTAATTGGCGCAGGGTGGGTCTATGGCTACACCTTC.

The V and J genes are TRBV29-1 and TRBJ1-1; 9 nucleotides line up with TRBD1. V shed 7 bases, J shed 5 bases, and the junction held 8 bases outside the gene matches. Germline CDR1 SQVTM, CDR2 ANQGSEA. CDR3 length: 13 amino acids. CDR3 amino acids: CSALRDRETEAFF. In DNA form, the CDR3 reads TGCAGCGCCCTCCGGGACAGGGAGACTGAAGCTTTCTTT.

This chain joins TRBV24-1 and TRBJ2-3; no definite D call. Germline V gene lookup returns CDR1 KGHDR and CDR2 SFDVKD. The CDR3 has 13 residues. The V gene lost 5 bases and the J gene lost 1 base, with 6 bases spanning the gap. The CDR3 sequence is CATSAQGTDTQYF. The CDR3 bases are TGTGCCACCAGTGCGCAGGGCACAGATACGCAGTATTTT.